The 18 T cell receptor beta chains presented below share a single source sample, sequenced in a study of identical twins. TCRdb reprocessed the 5' RACE reads via MiXCR and lists one record per CDR3 protein. The sample yields some 690,000 distinct CDR3 sequences, 21% seen once. These same data were also listed under a study on T cells expressing NK-cell markers.

Sequencing used PBMCs. These TCRs come from a woman aged 18-35 years in good health.

V usage is TRBV6-2 or TRBV6-3 and J usage is TRBJ2-1, with TRBD1 matching over 9 bases. With V trimmed by 7 bases and J by 5 bases, 27 bases remained unmatched. The CDR3 runs 21 residues. The germline gives CDR1 MNHEY, CDR2 SVGEGT. In DNA, the CDR3 is TGTGCCAGCATCAAAGGTTGGGACAGGGATTCGACTAGTCCCGAGGACAATGAGCAGTTCTTC. Its translation: CASIKGWDRDSTSPEDNEQFF.

The chain couples TRBV12-3 or TRBV12-4 to TRBJ2-5, with 10 positions matching TRBD2. This CDR3 region has 16 residues. The V segment lost 6 bases and the J segment 2 bases; nucleotides outside the gene matches: 9. CDR3 loop: CASSPYRLAGQETQYF. Here the CDR3 DNA reads TGTGCCAGCAGCCCGTACCGACTAGCGGGTCAAGAGACCCAGTACTTC.

The J gene is TRBJ1-1, the V gene TRBV30; 7 bases line up with TRBD1. Germline V lookup: CDR1 GTSNPN, CDR2 SVGIG (reference sequence). V shed 6 bases, J shed 5 bases, and the junction held 9 bases outside the gene matches. The CDR3 consists of 13 residues. CDR3 region: CACDRDARTEAFF. The CDR3 DNA follows: TGTGCCTGCGACAGGGATGCCCGGACTGAAGCTTTCTTT.

This clonotype was seen at least ten times. The genes are TRBV10-3 and TRBJ1-2, with D unclear. V gave up 7 bases and J gave up 7 bases, with 16 bases separating them. The CDR3 consists of 13 residues. Germline assignment: CDR1 ENHRY and CDR2 SYGVKD. Here the CDR3 DNA reads TGTGCCATCACCGATAGCTCAACTTCTGGCTACACCTTC. Amino acid sequence: CAITDSSTSGYTF.

The chain is built from TRBV9 and TRBJ2-7; D perhaps matches TRBD2 (5 bases). Germline CDR1 SGDLS, CDR2 YYNGEE. This CDR3 is 15 amino acids long. Between the trimmed V and J ends, which lost 3 bases and 5 bases, there was a span of 18 bases. The CDR3 region is CASSAGLPSRHEQYF. The CDR3 DNA is TGTGCCAGCAGCGCCGGACTCCCCTCTCGCCACGAGCAGTACTTC.

This chain joins TRBV5-1 and TRBJ2-7; a possible D gene is TRBD2 (6 bases). V dropped 4 bases and J dropped 6 bases, with 23 bases sitting between them. Germline CDR1 is SGHRS and CDR2 is YFSETQ. This CDR3 region has 16 residues. This CDR3 is CASSLSAFAPGVEQYF. The CDR3 region has the DNA TGCGCCAGCAGCCTTTCAGCGTTCGCCCCGGGAGTCGAGCAGTACTTC.

This chain joins TRBV2 and TRBJ2-7; D not resolved. Per germline, CDR1 SNHLY and CDR2 FYNNEI. V was trimmed by 5 bases and J by 3 bases, leaving 8 bases between them. The CDR3 is made up of 12 amino acids. The CDR3 sequence: CASSKGNYEQYF. The CDR3 DNA is TGTGCCAGCAGTAAAGGGAACTACGAGCAGTACTTC. The full variable domain, its missing parts supplied by reference TRBV2 and TRBJ2-7, is EPEVTQTPSHQVTQMGQEVILRCVPISNHLYFYWYRQILGQKVEFLVSFYNNEISEKSEIFDDQFSVERPDGSNFTLKIRSTKLEDSAMYFCASSKGNYEQYFGPGTRLTVT.

This chain joins TRBV7-2 and TRBJ1-2; D call uncertain. Germline V gene data show CDR1 as SGHTA and CDR2 as FQGNSA. The germline V and J ends were trimmed by 2 bases and 5 bases, with 9 bases remaining between them. The CDR3 is made up of 13 amino acids. CDR3 sequence: CASSLTQSYGYTF. The DNA for the CDR3 is TGTGCCAGCAGCTTAACGCAGTCTTATGGCTACACCTTC.

This clonotype came up a few times. This chain uses TRBV5-1 with TRBJ2-1, with 9 bases that match TRBD1. The V and J ends lost 2 bases and 1 base, in that order; junction bases with no gene match: 4. Germline V lookup: CDR1 SGHRS, CDR2 YFSETQ. The length of the CDR3 is 16 residues. CDR3 loop: CASSFRDRVSYNEQFF. The CDR3 DNA sequence: TGCGCCAGCAGCTTCCGGGACAGGGTTTCCTACAATGAGCAGTTCTTC. Drawing the rest from reference TRBV5-1 and TRBJ2-1, the complete variable domain is KAGVTQTPRYLIKTRGQQVTLSCSPISGHRSVSWYQQTPGQGLQFLFEYFSETQRNKGNFPGRFSGRQFSNSRSEMNVSTLELGDSALYLCASSFRDRVSYNEQFFGPGTRLTVL.

This clonotype was observed once. The chain links TRBV5-1 to TRBJ2-5; 10 positions match TRBD1. This CDR3 spans 15 amino acids. Germline CDR1 and CDR2: SGHRS and YFSETQ. The V gene end was trimmed by 3 bases and the J gene end by 6 bases; junction bases not matched to a gene: 8. The CDR3 nucleotides read TGCGCCAGCAGCTCGCCCGGGACAGGGGTGCAGACCCAGTACTTC. The encoded protein is CASSSPGTGVQTQYF.

The chain joins TRBV20-1 to TRBJ2-2, with 8 bases that match TRBD1. The CDR3 contains 17 residues. Trimming cost V 6 bases and J 4 bases; bases outside gene matches: 16. Germline V gene sequence: CDR1 DFQATT, CDR2 SNEGSKA (reference sequence). The CDR3 spells CSAAKADRDRSTGELFF. The DNA for the CDR3 is TGCAGTGCCGCAAAAGCAGACAGGGACAGGAGCACCGGGGAGCTGTTTTTT.

This clonotype was seen a single time. This chain joins TRBV12-3 or TRBV12-4 and TRBJ2-1, with 9 bases aligning to TRBD2. The CDR3 sequence is 14 residues long. Trimming at V came to 6 bases and at J to 8 bases, leaving 8 bases not matched to a gene. CDR3 bases: TGTGCCAGCAGCAGTAGCGGGAGAATATATGAGCAGTTCTTC. It specifies CASSSSGRIYEQFF.

This clonotype was seen ten or more times. The chain uses TRBV27 and TRBJ2-1; maybe TRBD2 (6 bases). CDR1 is MNHEY and CDR2 is SMNVEV in the germline V gene (reference sequence). The length of the CDR3 is 13 residues. V dropped 5 bases and J dropped 8 bases, with 13 bases sitting between them. The CDR3 is CASSRLAMDEQFF. For the CDR3, the DNA is TGTGCCAGCAGTCGGCTAGCGATGGATGAGCAGTTCTTC.

Notes on this clonotype: Germline is not matched at one junction end, which may reflect a read error. The CDR3 nucleotides read TGTGCCAGCAGTTTAACGACAGCCCCTCTGAGGGCCTTC. It translates to CASSLTTAPLRAF. The chain has TRBV27 and TRBJ1-2; D possibly corresponds to TRBD1 (5 bases). In germline, CDR1 is MNHEY, CDR2 SMNVEV (reference sequence). This CDR3 comprises 13 residues.

This clonotype has just a few counts. V usage is TRBV20-1 and J usage is TRBJ2-1; D tentatively reads TRBD1 or TRBD2 (5 bases each). V was trimmed by 6 bases and J by 9 bases, leaving 18 bases between them. The CDR3 runs 13 residues. Per the germline V gene, CDR1 is DFQATT and CDR2 is SNEGSKA (reference sequence). The CDR3 reads CSADVRVGGEQFF. The CDR3 DNA follows: TGCAGTGCGGATGTCAGGGTTGGGGGTGAGCAGTTCTTC.

The J gene is TRBJ1-6, the V gene TRBV10-3; D remains ambiguous. The CDR3 spans 12 residues. Germline CDR1 and CDR2: ENHRY and SYGVKD. Trimming removed 6 bases at V and 5 bases at J, with 5 bases between. The CDR3 loop reads CAIRADNSPLHF. CDR3 bases: TGTGCCATCAGGGCAGATAATTCACCCCTCCACTTT.

Ten or more counts support this clonotype. The chain is built from TRBV4-2 and TRBJ1-2; a weak D match, TRBD1 (5 bases). Germline CDR1 LGHNA, CDR2 YNFKEQ. The CDR3 has 15 residues. Trimming took 4 bases from V and 4 from J, leaving 16 bases between them. This CDR3 reads CASSPDGRAGYGYTF. The CDR3 region has the DNA TGTGCCAGCAGCCCCGACGGCAGGGCGGGCTATGGCTACACCTTC.

This clonotype has a count of ten or more. This sequence joins TRBV29-1 and TRBJ2-1, with D unclear. Deletions cut 4 bases from V and 8 bases from J, with 15 bases between. Germline assignment: CDR1 SQVTM and CDR2 ANQGSEA. The CDR3 is 13 amino acids. CDR3 protein: CSVGAATAHEQFF. The CDR3 DNA reads TGCAGCGTTGGCGCTGCTACGGCCCATGAGCAGTTCTTC.